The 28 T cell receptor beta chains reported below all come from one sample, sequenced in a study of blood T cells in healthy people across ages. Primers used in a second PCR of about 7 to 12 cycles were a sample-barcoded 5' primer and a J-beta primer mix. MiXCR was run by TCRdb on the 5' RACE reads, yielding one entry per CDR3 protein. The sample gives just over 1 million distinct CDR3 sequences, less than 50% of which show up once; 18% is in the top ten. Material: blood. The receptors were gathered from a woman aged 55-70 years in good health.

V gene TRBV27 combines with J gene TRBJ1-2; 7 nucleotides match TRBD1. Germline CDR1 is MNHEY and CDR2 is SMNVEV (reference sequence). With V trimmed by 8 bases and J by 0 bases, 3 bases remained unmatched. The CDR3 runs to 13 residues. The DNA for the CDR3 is TGTGCCAGCCGGGACAGCCCTAACTATGGCTACACCTTC. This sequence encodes CASRDSPNYGYTF.

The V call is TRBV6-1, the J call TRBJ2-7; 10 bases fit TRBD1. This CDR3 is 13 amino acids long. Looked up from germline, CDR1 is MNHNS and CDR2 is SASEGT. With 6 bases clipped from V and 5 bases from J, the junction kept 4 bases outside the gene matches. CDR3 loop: CASRRTGGDEQYF. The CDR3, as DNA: TGTGCCAGCAGGAGGACAGGGGGGGACGAGCAGTACTTC.

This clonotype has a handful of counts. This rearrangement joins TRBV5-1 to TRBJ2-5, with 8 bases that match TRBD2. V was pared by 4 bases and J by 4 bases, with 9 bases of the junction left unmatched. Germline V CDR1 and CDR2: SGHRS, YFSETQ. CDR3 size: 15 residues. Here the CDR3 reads CASSLGLGWGETQYF. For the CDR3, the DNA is TGCGCCAGCAGCCTGGGACTAGGCTGGGGAGAGACCCAGTACTTC.

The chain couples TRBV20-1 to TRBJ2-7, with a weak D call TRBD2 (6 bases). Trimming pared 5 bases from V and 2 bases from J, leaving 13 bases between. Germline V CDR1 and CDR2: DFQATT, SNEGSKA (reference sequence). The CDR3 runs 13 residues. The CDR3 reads CSAVSGQTYEQYF. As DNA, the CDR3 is TGCAGTGCTGTTAGCGGACAAACCTACGAGCAGTACTTC.

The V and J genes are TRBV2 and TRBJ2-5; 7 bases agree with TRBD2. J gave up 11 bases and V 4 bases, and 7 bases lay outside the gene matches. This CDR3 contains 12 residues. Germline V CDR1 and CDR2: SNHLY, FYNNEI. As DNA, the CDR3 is TGTGCCAGCAGTGTTTCTAGCGGTGAGCAGTACTTC. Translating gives CASSVSSGEQYF.

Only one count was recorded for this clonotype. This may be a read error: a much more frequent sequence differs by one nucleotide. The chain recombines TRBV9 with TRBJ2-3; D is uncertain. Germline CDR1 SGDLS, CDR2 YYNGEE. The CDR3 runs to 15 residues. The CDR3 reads CTSSADPQLVLTQYF. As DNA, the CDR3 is TGTACCAGCAGCGCGGACCCACAGCTAGTTCTTACGCAGTATTTT.

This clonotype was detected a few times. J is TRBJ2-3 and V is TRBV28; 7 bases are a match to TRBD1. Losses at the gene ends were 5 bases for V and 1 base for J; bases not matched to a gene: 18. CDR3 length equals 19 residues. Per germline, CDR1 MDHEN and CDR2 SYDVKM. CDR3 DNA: TGTGCCAGCAGTCCCTTAGGTTCCCGAACAGGGGTTGGCACAGATACGCAGTATTTT. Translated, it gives CASSPLGSRTGVGTDTQYF.

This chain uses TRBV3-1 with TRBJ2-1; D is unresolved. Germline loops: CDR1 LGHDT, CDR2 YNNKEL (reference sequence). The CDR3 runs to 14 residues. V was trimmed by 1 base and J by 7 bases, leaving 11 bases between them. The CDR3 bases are TGTGCCAGCAGCCAAGGACACATTGTAAATGAGCAGTTCTTC. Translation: CASSQGHIVNEQFF.

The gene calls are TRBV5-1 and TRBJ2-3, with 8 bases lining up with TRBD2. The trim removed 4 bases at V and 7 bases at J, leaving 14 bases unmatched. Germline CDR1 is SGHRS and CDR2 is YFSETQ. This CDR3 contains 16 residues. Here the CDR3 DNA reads TGCGCCAGCAGCACCCGGGGGGGGAGAGGTAAAAATACGCAGTATTTT. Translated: CASSTRGGRGKNTQYF. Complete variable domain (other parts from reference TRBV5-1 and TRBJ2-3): KAGVTQTPRYLIKTRGQQVTLSCSPISGHRSVSWYQQTPGQGLQFLFEYFSETQRNKGNFPGRFSGRQFSNSRSEMNVSTLELGDSALYLCASSTRGGRGKNTQYFGPGTRLTVL.

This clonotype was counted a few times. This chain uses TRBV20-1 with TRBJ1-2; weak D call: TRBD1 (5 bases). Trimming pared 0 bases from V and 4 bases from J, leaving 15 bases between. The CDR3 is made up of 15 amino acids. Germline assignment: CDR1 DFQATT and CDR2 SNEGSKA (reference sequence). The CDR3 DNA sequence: TGCAGTGCTAGAGACGGGAGGGGCAGAGGCTATGGCTACACCTTC. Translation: CSARDGRGRGYGYTF.

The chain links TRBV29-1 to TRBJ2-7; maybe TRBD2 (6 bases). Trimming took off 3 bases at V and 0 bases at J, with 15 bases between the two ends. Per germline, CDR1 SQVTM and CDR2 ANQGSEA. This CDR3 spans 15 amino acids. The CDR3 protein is CSVDLAREDSYEQYF. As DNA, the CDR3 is TGCAGCGTTGATTTGGCCAGGGAGGACTCCTACGAGCAGTACTTC.

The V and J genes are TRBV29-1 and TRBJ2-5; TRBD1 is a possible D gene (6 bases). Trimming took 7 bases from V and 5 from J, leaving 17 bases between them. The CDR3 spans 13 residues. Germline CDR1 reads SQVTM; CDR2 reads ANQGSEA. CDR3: CSADPDSRETQYF. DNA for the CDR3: TGCAGCGCCGACCCGGACAGTCGGGAGACCCAGTACTTC. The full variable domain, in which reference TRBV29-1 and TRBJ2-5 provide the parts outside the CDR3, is SAVISQKPSRDICQRGTSLTIQCQVDSQVTMMFWYRQQPGQSLTLIATANQGSEATYESGFVIDKFPISRPNLTFSTLTVSNMSPEDSSIYLCSADPDSRETQYFGPGTRLLVL.

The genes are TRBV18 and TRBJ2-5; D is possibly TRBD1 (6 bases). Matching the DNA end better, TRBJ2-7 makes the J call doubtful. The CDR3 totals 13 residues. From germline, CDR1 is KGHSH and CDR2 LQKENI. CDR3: CASSPLAGDEQYF. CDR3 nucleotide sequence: TGTGCCAGCTCACCACTAGCAGGGGACGAGCAGTACTTC.

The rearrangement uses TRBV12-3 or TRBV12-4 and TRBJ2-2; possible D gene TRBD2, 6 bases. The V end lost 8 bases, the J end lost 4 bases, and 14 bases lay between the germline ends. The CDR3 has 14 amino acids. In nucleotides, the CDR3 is TGTGCCAGCGGAGGAGGGCTAGGCACCGGGGAGCTGTTTTTT. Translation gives CASGGGLGTGELFF.

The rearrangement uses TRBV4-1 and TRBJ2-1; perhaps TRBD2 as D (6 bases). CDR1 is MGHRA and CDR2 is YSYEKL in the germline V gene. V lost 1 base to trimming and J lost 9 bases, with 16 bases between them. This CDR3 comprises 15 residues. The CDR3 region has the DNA TGCGCCAGCAGCCAAGGACTAGATGGGCCCGGTGAGCAGTTCTTC. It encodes CASSQGLDGPGEQFF.

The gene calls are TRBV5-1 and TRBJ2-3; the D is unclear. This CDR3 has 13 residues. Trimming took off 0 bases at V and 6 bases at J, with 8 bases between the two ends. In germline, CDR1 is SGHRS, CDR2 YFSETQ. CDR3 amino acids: CASSLGPEDTQYF. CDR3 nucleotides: TGCGCCAGCAGCTTGGGTCCGGAGGATACGCAGTATTTT.

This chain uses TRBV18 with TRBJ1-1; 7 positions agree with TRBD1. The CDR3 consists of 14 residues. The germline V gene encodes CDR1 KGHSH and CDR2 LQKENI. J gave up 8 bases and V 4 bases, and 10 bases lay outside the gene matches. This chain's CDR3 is CASSLNLDRVEAFF. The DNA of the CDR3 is TGTGCCAGCTCACTCAATCTCGACAGGGTAGAAGCTTTCTTT.

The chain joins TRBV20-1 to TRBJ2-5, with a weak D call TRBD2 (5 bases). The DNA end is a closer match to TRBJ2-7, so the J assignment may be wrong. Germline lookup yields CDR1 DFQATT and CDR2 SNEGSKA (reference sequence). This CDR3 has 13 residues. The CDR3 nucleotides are TGCAGTGCTAGAGAGTTTTCTAGCCGCGAGCAGTACTTC. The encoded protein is CSAREFSSREQYF.

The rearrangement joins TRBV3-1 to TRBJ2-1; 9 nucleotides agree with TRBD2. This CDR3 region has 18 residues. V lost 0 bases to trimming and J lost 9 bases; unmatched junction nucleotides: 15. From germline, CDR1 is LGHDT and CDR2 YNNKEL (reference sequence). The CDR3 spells CASSQESRLAGRNGEQFF. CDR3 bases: TGTGCCAGCAGCCAAGAATCCCGCCTAGCGGGAAGAAATGGTGAGCAGTTCTTC.

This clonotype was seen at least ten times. CDR3 coding DNA: TGTGCCAGCAGTGAGGAGGCAGGCGGGATCCATGAGCAGTTCTTC. Protein sequence: CASSEEAGGIHEQFF. The chain employs TRBV6-1 and TRBJ2-1, with a possible D match to TRBD2 (6 bases). The CDR3 runs 15 residues. Germline-derived CDR1 and CDR2 are MNHNS and SASEGT. The ends were cut back, 3 bases at V and 8 bases at J, with 17 bases in the middle.

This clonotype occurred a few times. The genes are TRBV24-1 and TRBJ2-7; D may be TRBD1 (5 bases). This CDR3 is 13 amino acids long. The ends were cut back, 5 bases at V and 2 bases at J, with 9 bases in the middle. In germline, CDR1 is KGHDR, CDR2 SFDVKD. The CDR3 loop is CATSGVGPYEQYF. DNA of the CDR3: TGTGCCACCAGTGGGGTGGGGCCCTACGAGCAGTACTTC.

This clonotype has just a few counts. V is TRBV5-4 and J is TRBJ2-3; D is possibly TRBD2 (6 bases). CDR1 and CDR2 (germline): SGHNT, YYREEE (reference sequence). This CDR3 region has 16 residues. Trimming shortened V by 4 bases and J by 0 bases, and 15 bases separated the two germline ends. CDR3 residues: CASSTPAAGSTDTQYF. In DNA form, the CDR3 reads TGTGCCAGCAGCACGCCCGCGGCGGGGAGCACAGATACGCAGTATTTT.

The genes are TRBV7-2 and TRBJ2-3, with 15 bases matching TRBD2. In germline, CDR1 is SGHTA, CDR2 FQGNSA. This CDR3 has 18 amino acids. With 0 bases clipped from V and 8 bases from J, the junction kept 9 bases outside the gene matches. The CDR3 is CASSLAGLAGGPGGTQYF. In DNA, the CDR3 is TGTGCCAGCAGCTTAGCCGGACTAGCGGGAGGGCCTGGAGGTACGCAGTATTTT.

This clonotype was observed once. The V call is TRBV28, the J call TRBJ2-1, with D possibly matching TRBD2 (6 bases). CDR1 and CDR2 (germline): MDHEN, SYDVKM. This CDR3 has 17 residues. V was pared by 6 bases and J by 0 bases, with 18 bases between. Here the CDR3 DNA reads TGTGCCAGCAGCCTAAATAGCGGACCAAGCTCCTACAATGAGCAGTTCTTC. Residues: CASSLNSGPSSYNEQFF.

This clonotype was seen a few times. DNA for the CDR3: TGTGCCAGCAGTTTTTATAGGCCTTCAACAGGGACTGAAGCTTTCTTT. Translating it yields CASSFYRPSTGTEAFF. The chain joins TRBV27 to TRBJ1-1; possibly TRBD1 for D (6 bases). The CDR3 sequence is 16 residues long. The V and J ends lost 3 bases and 5 bases respectively, with 19 bases between them. Germline loops: CDR1 MNHEY, CDR2 SMNVEV (reference sequence).

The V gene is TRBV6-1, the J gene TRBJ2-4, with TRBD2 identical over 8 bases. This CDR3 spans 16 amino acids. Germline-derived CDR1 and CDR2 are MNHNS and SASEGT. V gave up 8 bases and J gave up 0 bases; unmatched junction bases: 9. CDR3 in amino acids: CASCPGSGVAKNIQYF. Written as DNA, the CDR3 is TGTGCCAGCTGCCCGGGTAGCGGGGTAGCCAAAAACATTCAGTACTTC.

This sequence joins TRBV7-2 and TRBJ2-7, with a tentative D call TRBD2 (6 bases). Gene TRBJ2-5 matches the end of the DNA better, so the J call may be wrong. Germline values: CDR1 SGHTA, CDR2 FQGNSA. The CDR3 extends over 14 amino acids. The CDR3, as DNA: TGTGCCAGCAGTTCGGACTACCTCCCAAAGACCCAGTACTTC. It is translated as CASSSDYLPKTQYF.

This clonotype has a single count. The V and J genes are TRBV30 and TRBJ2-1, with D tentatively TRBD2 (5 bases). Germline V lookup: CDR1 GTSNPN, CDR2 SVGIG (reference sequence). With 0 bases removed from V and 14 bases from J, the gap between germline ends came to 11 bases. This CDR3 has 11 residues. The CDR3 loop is CAWSVSVEEFF. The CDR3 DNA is TGTGCCTGGAGTGTGAGCGTGGAGGAGTTCTTC.